Listed here is a single TCR beta chain. What this receptor recognizes is not known. No base quality values were provided; no much bigger clone lies one nucleotide off. These data belong to a study of CD8 T cells in Susac syndrome (dated 2019 in TCRdb). For the wider study: Whether CD8+ T cell activation and differentiation in Susac syndrome was antigen driven was tested using repertoire sequencing. Clonality of the CD8+ T cell repertoire was compared between about a dozen healthy donors, approximately 14 Susac syndrome patients and around 16 multiple sclerosis patients.

Study-wide findings and limitations: The TCR sequencing and HLA analysis was acknowledged to have included a relatively small number of individuals.

Peripheral blood CD8+ and CD4+ T cells from healthy donors, Susac syndrome patients and multiple sclerosis patients were profiled by high-throughput TCR beta sequencing. The healthy donors served as controls matched for age and sex. Bulk CD8+ and CD4+ T cells were purified by magnetic negative isolation, whereas CD8+ TEMRA cells were enriched by FACS. Blood was drawn into EDTA tubes, processed within 24 hours, and PBMCs were isolated by density gradient centrifugation. PBMCs intended for TCR sequencing were cryopreserved in liquid nitrogen and thawed later in a water bath at 37 degrees C. Purity of sorted or isolated CD4+, CD8+ and CD8+ TEMRA cells was at least 90%. RNA was extracted using the RNeasy kit, and roughly 0.45 to 1 microgram was reverse transcribed with random hexamers. TCR beta CDR3 regions were amplified with the immunoSEQ multiplex PCR assay covering 54 Vbeta and 13 Jbeta segments. PCR amplification bias was corrected using a synthetic template baseline for primer optimization and computational correction. As for how the authors treated the data: Reads were assigned to V, D and J genes according to IMGT and analyzed in immunoSEQ Analyzer, with only productive sequences retained. Clonality was calculated as one minus the Shannon entropy normalized by log2 of the number of productive unique sequences. For each patient and control, public and private clones were evaluated among the 100 most prevalent clones. Clones were defined as Susac-specific if absent from the healthy and MS cohorts, from 1052 published viral clones and from other ImmuneACCESS disease sequences. TCRdb trimmed public reads at Q25 via fastp, called clones via MiXCR and kept in-frame beta chains. Each entry merges the rows of one CDR3 protein and shows their most common DNA and genes. The V and J calls were not made by the authors but by TCRdb's processing. The sample data list over 80,000 distinct CDR3 sequences, and 90% to 95% of these were observed just once. The top ten hold around 0.34% of the sample.

CDR1 and CDR2 were assigned from the germline V gene as MNHEY and SVGAGI. The CDR3, cysteine through phenylalanine, is 17 amino acids long. Only CDR3 DNA is held: 51 bases, read in frame from base 1. The germline V and J ends show losses of 2 bases and 4 bases respectively, and no gene match explains 6 bases of the junction. The chain couples TRBV6-5 to TRBJ1-3; TRBD1 lines up with 12 middle nucleotides. The sequence came from a human donor in good health. The sample comprised CD8+ T cells from PBMCs. The nucleotide sequence is TGTGCCAGCAGTTACGGGACAGGGGGCGTAAGAGGAAACACCATATATTTT. Its protein is CASSYGTGGVRGNTIYF.